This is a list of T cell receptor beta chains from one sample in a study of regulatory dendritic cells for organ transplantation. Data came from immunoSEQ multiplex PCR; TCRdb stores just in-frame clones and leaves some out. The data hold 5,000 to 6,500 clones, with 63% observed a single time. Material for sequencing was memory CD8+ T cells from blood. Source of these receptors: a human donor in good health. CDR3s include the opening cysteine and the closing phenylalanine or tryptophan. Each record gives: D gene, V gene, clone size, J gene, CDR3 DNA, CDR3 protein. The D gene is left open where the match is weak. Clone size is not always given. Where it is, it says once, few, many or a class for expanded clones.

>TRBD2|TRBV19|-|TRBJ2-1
TGTGCCAGTCGACCCGGGGGGTACAGCTCCTACAATGAGCAGTTCTTC
CASRPGGYSSYNEQFF
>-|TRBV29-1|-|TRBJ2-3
TGCAGCGTTGAACTTAATCAGCTCGAGGCACTACCAGATACGCAGTATTTT
CSVELNQLEALPDTQYF
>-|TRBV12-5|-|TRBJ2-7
TGTGCTAGTGGTTTCGCCGGGTCCTACGAGCAGTACTTC
CASGFAGSYEQYF
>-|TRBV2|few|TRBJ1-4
TGTGCCATGGGGGGGCCGAATGAAAAACTGTTTTTT
CAMGGPNEKLFF
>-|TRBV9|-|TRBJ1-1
TGTGCCAGCAGCGGAAGGGTAGTTGGGAGCACTGAAGCTTTCTTT
CASSGRVVGSTEAFF
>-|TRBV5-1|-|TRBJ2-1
TGCGCCAGCACTTTTAGCGGTGCCTACAATGAGCAGTTCTTC
CASTFSGAYNEQFF
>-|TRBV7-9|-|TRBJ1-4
TGTGCCAGCAGCCCAGGTCGTCGGGATGCGGGGGAAAAACTGTTTTTT
CASSPGRRDAGEKLFF
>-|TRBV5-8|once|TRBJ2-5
TGTGCCAGCAGCTTGAAACAGCAAGAGACCCAGTACTTC
CASSLKQQETQYF
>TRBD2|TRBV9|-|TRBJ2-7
TGTGCCAGCAGCCCGGGAGGGGGAAACTACGAGCAGTACTTC
CASSPGGGNYEQYF
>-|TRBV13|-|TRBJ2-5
TGTGCCAGCTCCAGGGCCCTTCAAGAGACCCAGTACTTC
CASSRALQETQYF
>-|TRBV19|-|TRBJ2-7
TGTGCCAGTAGAACGGACACCTACGAGCAGTACTTC
CASRTDTYEQYF
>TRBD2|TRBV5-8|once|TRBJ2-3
TGTGCCAGCAGCCGCTTGGGGCGGGGGGCCGATACGCAGTATTTT
CASSRLGRGADTQYF
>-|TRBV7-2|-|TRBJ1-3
TGTGCCAGCAGCACAACCCCCCCCTCTGGAAACACCATATATTTT
CASSTTPPSGNTIYF
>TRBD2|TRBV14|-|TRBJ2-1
TGTGCCAGCAGCCAAGAGGGGGGGGTGAACTACAATGAGCAGTTCTTC
CASSQEGGVNYNEQFF
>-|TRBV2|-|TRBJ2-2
TGTGCCAGCAGTGAACATAAAGGGGACACCGGGGAGCTGTTTTTT
CASSEHKGDTGELFF
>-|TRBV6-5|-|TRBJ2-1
TGTGCCAGCAGTTCGACTGCGCCCTACAATGAGCAGTTCTTC
CASSSTAPYNEQFF
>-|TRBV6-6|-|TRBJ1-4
TGTGCCAGCTCCGCCGGGGGTGCAACTAATGAAAAACTGTTTTTT
CASSAGGATNEKLFF
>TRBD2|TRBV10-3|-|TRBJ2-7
TGTGCCAGCAGTGAAACGGCTAGCGGGGGCTACGAGCAGTACTTC
CASSETASGGYEQYF
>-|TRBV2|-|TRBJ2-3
TGTGCCAGCAATGAGGCGGGGGCCACAGATACGCAGTATTTT
CASNEAGATDTQYF
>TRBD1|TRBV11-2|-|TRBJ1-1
TGTGCCAGCAGTGACAGGGGGAACACTGAAGCTTTCTTT
CASSDRGNTEAFF
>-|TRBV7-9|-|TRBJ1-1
TGTGCCGCGTACGGGGGCACTGAAGCTTTCTTT
CAAYGGTEAFF
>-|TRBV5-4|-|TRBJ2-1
TGTGCCAGCAGCTTTAGCGGAAACAATGAGCAGTTCTTC
CASSFSGNNEQFF
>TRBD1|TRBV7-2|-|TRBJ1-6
TGTGCCAGCAGCTCCCGTGGACAGGATAATTCACCCCTCCACTTT
CASSSRGQDNSPLHF
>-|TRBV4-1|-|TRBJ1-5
TGCGCCAGCAGCCTGAGGGAGCAGGCAAGCAATCAGCCCCAGCATTTT
CASSLREQASNQPQHF
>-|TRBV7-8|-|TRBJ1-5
TGTGCCAGCAGCTCCAGGGGTATCCAAAGCCAGCCCCAGCATTTT
CASSSRGIQSQPQHF
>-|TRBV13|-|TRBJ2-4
TGTGCCAGCAGCTTGGGGACATCCCTAGCCAAAAACATTCAGTACTTC
CASSLGTSLAKNIQYF
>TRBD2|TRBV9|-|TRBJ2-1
TGTGCCAGCAGTGACTCTAGCGGGGATGAGCAGTTCTTC
CASSDSSGDEQFF
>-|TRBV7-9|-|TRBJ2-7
TGTGCCAGCAGCCCAAGGGAGTCCACCTACGAGCAGTACTTC
CASSPRESTYEQYF
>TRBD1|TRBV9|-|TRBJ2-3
TGTGCCAGCGGGGGACAGGGGCCCACAGATACGCAGTATTTT
CASGGQGPTDTQYF
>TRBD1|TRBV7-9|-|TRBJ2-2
TGTGCCAGCAGTTACCGGGACAGGGGGACCGGGGAGCTGTTTTTT
CASSYRDRGTGELFF
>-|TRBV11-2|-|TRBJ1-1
TGTGCCAGCAGCTTCCGGGGGAGGGACACTGAAGCTTTCTTT
CASSFRGRDTEAFF
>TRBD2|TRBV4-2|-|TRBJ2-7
TGTGCCAGCAGCCAAGAGCTAGCGGAAACCTACGAGCAGTACTTC
CASSQELAETYEQYF
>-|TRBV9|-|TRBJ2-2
TGTGCCAGCAGCGTAGCAGGAGGCCATTTTGTGGAGCTGTTTTTT
CASSVAGGHFVELFF
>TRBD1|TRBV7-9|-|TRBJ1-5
TGTGCCAGCAGCCCAGGGACAGGGACTCAGCCCCAGCATTTT
CASSPGTGTQPQHF
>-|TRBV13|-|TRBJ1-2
TGTGCCAGCAGCTCCCGGGGGGGTAGCGATGGCTACACCTTC
CASSSRGGSDGYTF
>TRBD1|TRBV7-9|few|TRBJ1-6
TGTGCCAGCAGCCTTTGGACAGGAGCCCTATATAATTCACCCCTCCACTTT
CASSLWTGALYNSPLHF
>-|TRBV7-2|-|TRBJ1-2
TGTGCCAGCAGCTTAACCCCACCGGATCCCGGGGGAGGCTACACCTTC
CASSLTPPDPGGGYTF
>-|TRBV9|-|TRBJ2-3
TGTGCCAGCAGCGTAGTAGATCTCACAGATACGCAGTATTTT
CASSVVDLTDTQYF
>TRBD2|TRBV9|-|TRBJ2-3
TGTGCCAGCAGCGCCACTAGCGGCCCTTCAGATACGCAGTATTTT
CASSATSGPSDTQYF
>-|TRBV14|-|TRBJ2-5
TGTGCCAGCAGCCGCTGGGGGGGCAAGACCCAGTACTTC
CASSRWGGKTQYF
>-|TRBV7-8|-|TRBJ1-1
TGTGCCAGCAGCCCACAGGGATGGGAAGCTTTCTTT
CASSPQGWEAFF
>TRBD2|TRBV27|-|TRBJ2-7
TGTGCCAGCAGTCTCGGGACTACCTACGAGCAGTACTTC
CASSLGTTYEQYF
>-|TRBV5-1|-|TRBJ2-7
TGCGCCAGCAGCTCCGCCTCGGACAGCACCTACGAGCAGTACTTC
CASSSASDSTYEQYF
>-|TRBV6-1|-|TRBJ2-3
TGTGCCAGCAGTGAAGTTAGAGGTGTTGATACGCAGTATTTT
CASSEVRGVDTQYF
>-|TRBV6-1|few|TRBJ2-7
TGTGCCAGCAGTGACTACCCGGTAACCGAGCAGTACTTC
CASSDYPVTEQYF